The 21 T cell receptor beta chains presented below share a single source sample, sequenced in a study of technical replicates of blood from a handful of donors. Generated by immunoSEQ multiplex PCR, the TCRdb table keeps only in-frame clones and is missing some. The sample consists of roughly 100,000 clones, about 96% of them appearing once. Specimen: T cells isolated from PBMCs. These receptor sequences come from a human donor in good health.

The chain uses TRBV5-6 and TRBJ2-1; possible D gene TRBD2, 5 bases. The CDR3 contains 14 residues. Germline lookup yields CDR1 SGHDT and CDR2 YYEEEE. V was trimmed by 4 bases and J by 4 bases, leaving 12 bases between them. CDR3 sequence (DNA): TGTGCCAGCAGCCATACTAGGGATTACAATGAGCAGTTCTTC. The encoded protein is CASSHTRDYNEQFF.

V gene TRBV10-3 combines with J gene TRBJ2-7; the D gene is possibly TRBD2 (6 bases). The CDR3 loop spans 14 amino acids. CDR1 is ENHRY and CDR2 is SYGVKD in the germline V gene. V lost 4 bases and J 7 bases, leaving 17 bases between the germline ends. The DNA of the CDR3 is TGTGCCATCAGTGGGGACCTTGGGGGGATAGAGCAGTACTTC. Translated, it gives CAISGDLGGIEQYF.

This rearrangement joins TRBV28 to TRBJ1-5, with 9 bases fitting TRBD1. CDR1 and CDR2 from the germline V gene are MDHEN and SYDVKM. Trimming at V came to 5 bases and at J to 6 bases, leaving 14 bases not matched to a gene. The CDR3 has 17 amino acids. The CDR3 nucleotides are TGTGCCAGCAGTCGGATTCTCCGGGACAGGGAAGGTCAGCCCCAGCATTTT. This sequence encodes CASSRILRDREGQPQHF.

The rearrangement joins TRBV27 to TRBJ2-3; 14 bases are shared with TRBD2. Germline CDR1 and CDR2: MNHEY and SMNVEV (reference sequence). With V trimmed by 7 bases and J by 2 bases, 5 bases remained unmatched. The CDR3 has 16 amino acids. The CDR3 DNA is TGTGCCAGCAAGGGACTAGCGGGAGTTAACACAGATACGCAGTATTTT. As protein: CASKGLAGVNTDTQYF.

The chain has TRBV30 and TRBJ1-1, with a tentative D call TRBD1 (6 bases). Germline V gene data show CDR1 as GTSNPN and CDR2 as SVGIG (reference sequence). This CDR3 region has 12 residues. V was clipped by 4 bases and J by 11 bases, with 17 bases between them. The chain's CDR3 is CAWTKQGLKAFF. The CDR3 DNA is TGTGCCTGGACCAAACAGGGCCTGAAGGCTTTCTTT.

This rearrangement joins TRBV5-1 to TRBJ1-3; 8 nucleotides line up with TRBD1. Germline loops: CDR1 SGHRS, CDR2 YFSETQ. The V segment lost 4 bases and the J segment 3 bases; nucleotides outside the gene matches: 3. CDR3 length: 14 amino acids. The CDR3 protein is CASSLGQGGNTIYF. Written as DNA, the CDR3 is TGCGCCAGCAGCCTAGGACAGGGTGGAAACACCATATATTTT.

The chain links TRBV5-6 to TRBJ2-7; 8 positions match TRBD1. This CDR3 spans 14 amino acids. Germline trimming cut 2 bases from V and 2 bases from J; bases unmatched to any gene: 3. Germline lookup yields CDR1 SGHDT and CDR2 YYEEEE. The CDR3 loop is CASSFGTGTYEQYF. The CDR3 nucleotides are TGTGCCAGCAGCTTCGGGACAGGTACCTACGAGCAGTACTTC.

For the CDR3, the DNA is TGCAGTGCCGTCCAGAATGAGCAGTTCTTC. As protein: CSAVQNEQFF. The chain joins TRBV20-1 to TRBJ2-1; D is undetermined. The ends were cut back, 6 bases at V and 7 bases at J, with 7 bases in the middle. CDR3 length: 10 amino acids. Germline V CDR1 and CDR2: DFQATT, SNEGSKA (reference sequence).

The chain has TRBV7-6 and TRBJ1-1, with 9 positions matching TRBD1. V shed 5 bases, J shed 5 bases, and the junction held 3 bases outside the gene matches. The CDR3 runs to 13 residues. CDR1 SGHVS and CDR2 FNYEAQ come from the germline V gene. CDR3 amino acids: CASSRQGVTEAFF. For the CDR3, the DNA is TGTGCCAGCAGCAGACAGGGGGTAACTGAAGCTTTCTTT.

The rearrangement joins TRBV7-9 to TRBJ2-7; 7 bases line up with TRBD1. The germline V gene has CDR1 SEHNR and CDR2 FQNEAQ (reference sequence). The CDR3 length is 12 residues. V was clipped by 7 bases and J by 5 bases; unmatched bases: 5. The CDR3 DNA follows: TGTGCCAGCATTACGACAGGGAACGAGCAGTACTTC. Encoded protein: CASITTGNEQYF.

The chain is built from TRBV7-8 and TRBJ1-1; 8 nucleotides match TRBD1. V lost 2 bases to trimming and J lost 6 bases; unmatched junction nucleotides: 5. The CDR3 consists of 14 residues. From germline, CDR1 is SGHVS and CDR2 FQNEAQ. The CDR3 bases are TGTGCCAGCAGCTTACCAGACAGGGGAGCTGAAGCTTTCTTT. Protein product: CASSLPDRGAEAFF.

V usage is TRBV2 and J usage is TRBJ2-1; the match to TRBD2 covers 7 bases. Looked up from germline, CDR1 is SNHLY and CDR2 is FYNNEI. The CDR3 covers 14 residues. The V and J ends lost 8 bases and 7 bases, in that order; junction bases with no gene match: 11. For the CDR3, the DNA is TGTGCCAGCTACGTGCGGGAGAATAGTAATGAGCAGTTCTTC. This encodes CASYVRENSNEQFF.

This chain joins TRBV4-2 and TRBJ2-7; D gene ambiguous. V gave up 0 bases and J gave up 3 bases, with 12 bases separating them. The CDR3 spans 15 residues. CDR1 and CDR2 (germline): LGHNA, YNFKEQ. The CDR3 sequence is CASSQDRTAYYEQYF. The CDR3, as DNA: TGTGCCAGCAGCCAAGATCGAACAGCCTACTACGAGCAGTACTTC.

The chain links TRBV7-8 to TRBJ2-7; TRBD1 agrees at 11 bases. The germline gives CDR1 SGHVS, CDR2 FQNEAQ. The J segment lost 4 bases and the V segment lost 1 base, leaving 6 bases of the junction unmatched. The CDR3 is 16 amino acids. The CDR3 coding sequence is TGTGCCAGCAGCTTAGGAGGGACAGGGGGTGGGTACGAGCAGTACTTC. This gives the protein CASSLGGTGGGYEQYF. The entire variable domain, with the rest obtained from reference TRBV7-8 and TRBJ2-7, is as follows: GAGVSQSPRYKVAKRGQDVALRCDPISGHVSLFWYQQALGQGPEFLTYFQNEAQLDKSGLPSDRFFAERPEGSVSTLKIQRTQQEDSAVYLCASSLGGTGGGYEQYFGPGTRLTVT.

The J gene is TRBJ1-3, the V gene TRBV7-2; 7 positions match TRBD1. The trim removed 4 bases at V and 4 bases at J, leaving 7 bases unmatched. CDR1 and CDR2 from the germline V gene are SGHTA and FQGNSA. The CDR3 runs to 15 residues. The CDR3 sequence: CASSSRQGTGNTIYF. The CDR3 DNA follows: TGTGCCAGCAGCTCCCGACAGGGAACAGGAAACACCATATATTTT.

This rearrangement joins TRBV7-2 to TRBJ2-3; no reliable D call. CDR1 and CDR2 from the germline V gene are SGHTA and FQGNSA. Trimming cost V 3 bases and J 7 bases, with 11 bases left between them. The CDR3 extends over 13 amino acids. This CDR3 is CASSFPATYTQYF. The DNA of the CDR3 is TGTGCCAGCAGCTTTCCGGCGACATATACGCAGTATTTT.

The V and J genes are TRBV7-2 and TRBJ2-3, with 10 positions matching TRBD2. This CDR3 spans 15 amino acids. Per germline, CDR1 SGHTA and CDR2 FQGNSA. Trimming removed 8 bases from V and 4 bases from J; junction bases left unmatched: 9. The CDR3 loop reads CASRSSGSSPDTQYF. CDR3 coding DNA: TGTGCCAGCCGATCTAGCGGGAGCTCCCCAGATACGCAGTATTTT. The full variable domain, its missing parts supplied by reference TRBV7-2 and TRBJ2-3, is GAGVSQSPSNKVTEKGKDVELRCDPISGHTALYWYRQSLGQGLEFLIYFQGNSAPDKSGLPSDRFSAERTGGSVSTLTIQRTQQEDSAVYLCASRSSGSSPDTQYFGPGTRLTVL.

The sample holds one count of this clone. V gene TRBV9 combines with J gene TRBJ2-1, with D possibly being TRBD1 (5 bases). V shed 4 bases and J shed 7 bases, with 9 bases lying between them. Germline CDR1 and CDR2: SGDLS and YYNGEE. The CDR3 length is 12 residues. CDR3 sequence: CASSQGENEQFF. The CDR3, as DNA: TGTGCCAGCAGCCAAGGGGAAAATGAGCAGTTCTTC.

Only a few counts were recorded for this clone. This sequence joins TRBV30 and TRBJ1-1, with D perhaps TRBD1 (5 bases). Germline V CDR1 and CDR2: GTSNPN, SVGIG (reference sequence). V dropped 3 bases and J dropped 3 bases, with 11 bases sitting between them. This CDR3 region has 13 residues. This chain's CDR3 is CAWRVRTYTEAFF. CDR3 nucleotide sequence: TGTGCCTGGAGGGTTAGGACATACACTGAAGCTTTCTTT.

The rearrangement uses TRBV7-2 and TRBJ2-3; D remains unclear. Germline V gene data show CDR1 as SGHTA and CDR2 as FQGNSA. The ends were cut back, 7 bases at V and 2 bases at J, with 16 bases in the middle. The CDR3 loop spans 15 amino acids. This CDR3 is CASTTMAAHTDTQYF. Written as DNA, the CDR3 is TGTGCCAGCACCACTATGGCTGCCCACACAGATACGCAGTATTTT. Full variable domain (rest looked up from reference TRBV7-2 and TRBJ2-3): GAGVSQSPSNKVTEKGKDVELRCDPISGHTALYWYRQSLGQGLEFLIYFQGNSAPDKSGLPSDRFSAERTGGSVSTLTIQRTQQEDSAVYLCASTTMAAHTDTQYFGPGTRLTVL.

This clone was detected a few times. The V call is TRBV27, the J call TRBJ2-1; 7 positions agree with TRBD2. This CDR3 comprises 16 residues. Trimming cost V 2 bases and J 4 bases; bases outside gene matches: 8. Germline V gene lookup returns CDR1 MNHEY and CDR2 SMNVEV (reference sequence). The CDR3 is CASSLEASGVYNEQFF. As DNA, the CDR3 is TGTGCCAGCAGTTTAGAGGCTAGCGGAGTTTACAATGAGCAGTTCTTC.